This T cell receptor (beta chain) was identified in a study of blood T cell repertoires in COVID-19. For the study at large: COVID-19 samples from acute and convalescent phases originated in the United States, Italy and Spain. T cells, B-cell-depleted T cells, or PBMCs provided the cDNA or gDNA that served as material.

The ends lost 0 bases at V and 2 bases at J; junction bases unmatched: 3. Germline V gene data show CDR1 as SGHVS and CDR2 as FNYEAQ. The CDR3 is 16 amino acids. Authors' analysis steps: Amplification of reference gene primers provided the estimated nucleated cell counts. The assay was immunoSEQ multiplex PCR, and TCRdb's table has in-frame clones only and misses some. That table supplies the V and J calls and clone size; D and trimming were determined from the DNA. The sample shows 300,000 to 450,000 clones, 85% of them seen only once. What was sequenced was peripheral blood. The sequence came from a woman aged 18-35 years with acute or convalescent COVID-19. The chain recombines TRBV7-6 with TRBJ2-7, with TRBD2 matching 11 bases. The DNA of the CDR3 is TGTGCCAGCAGCTTAGCGGGGACTAGCGGCCCCTACGAGCAGTACTTC. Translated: CASSLAGTSGPYEQYF.